These T cell receptor beta chains were read from a single sample in a study of CD4 T cells in relation to SARS-CoV-2 and coronaviruses. No cognate antigen is known for these TCRs. Assay used: immunoSEQ multiplex PCR; TCRdb lists only in-frame clones, some missing. The profile shows some 35,000 clones, more than 65% of them singletons. What was sequenced was naive CD4+ T cells from PBMCs, cultured in vitro. These receptor sequences come from an adult with COVID-19. Each CDR3 is given with its conserved first and last residue. A D gene is named only where the DNA matches it firmly. Clone size is stated in some rows and not others, as once, few, many or a class when expanded.

v_gene: TRBV3-1/TRBV3-2
d_gene: -
j_gene: TRBJ1-1
abundance: -
CDR3nt: TGTGCCAGCAGCCAAGCCCCAGGGTACCCTGAAGCTTTCTTT
CDR3aa: CASSQAPGYPEAFF

v_gene: TRBV19
d_gene: TRBD2
j_gene: TRBJ2-3
abundance: -
CDR3nt: TGTGCCAGTCGTCGGCGACTAGCGGATAGCACAGATACGCAGTATTTT
CDR3aa: CASRRRLADSTDTQYF

v_gene: TRBV2
d_gene: TRBD2
j_gene: TRBJ2-7
abundance: -
CDR3nt: TGTGCCAGCAGGCCGGGGGGGGGCTGGGAGCAGTACTTC
CDR3aa: CASRPGGGWEQYF

v_gene: TRBV10-3
d_gene: -
j_gene: TRBJ1-2
abundance: -
CDR3nt: TGTGCCATCAGTGAGATCGGGGTTAACTATGGCTACACCTTC
CDR3aa: CAISEIGVNYGYTF

v_gene: TRBV4-2
d_gene: -
j_gene: TRBJ2-7
abundance: few
CDR3nt: TGTGCCAGCAGCCAAGAAGAAGGGGTCCCGTCCTACGAGCAGTACTTC
CDR3aa: CASSQEEGVPSYEQYF

v_gene: TRBV5-6
d_gene: -
j_gene: TRBJ2-1
abundance: few
CDR3nt: TGTGCCAGCGGACCAACACCTCACAATGAGCAGTTCTTC
CDR3aa: CASGPTPHNEQFF

v_gene: TRBV28
d_gene: -
j_gene: TRBJ2-7
abundance: -
CDR3nt: TGTGCCAGCAGAATGGGAGCGCAACCATCCTCCGAGCAGTACTTC
CDR3aa: CASRMGAQPSSEQYF

v_gene: TRBV7-9
d_gene: -
j_gene: TRBJ1-2
abundance: -
CDR3nt: TGTGCCAGACAGCCCCAGGACGCCGGCTACACCTTC
CDR3aa: CARQPQDAGYTF

v_gene: TRBV28
d_gene: -
j_gene: TRBJ1-4
abundance: -
CDR3nt: TGTGCCAGCACCCCCCGAGGAACTGTTGAAAAACTGTTTTTT
CDR3aa: CASTPRGTVEKLFF

v_gene: TRBV4-2
d_gene: -
j_gene: TRBJ2-5
abundance: -
CDR3nt: TGTGCCAGCAGCCAAGTTGCGACACACGATGAAGAGACCCAGTACTTC
CDR3aa: CASSQVATHDEETQYF

v_gene: TRBV30
d_gene: -
j_gene: TRBJ1-2
abundance: once
CDR3nt: TGTGCCTGGAGCTCCACCGGTGGAAACTATGGCTACACCTTC
CDR3aa: CAWSSTGGNYGYTF

v_gene: TRBV6-4
d_gene: -
j_gene: TRBJ2-7
abundance: -
CDR3nt: TGTGCCAGCAGTGACCCCTGGGCCTGGGAGCAGTACTTC
CDR3aa: CASSDPWAWEQYF

v_gene: TRBV2
d_gene: -
j_gene: TRBJ1-4
abundance: -
CDR3nt: TGTGCCAGCAGTGGGAGTGGGGGGTTACCTGAAAAACTGTTTTTT
CDR3aa: CASSGSGGLPEKLFF

v_gene: TRBV5-1
d_gene: -
j_gene: TRBJ2-1
abundance: -
CDR3nt: TGCGCCAGCAGCTTGGTTCAGCGAAGCTACAATGAGCAGTTCTTC
CDR3aa: CASSLVQRSYNEQFF

v_gene: TRBV30
d_gene: -
j_gene: TRBJ1-5
abundance: -
CDR3nt: TGTGCCTGGAGTGCCAGGGGTCGTCAGCCCCAGCATTTT
CDR3aa: CAWSARGRQPQHF

v_gene: TRBV21-1
d_gene: -
j_gene: TRBJ2-1
abundance: -
CDR3nt: -
CDR3aa: CASPFASGSNNEQFF

v_gene: TRBV9
d_gene: TRBD2
j_gene: TRBJ2-5
abundance: once
CDR3nt: TGTGCCAGCAGCGTAGGATTAGCGGGAGGATCAGAGACCCAGTACTTC
CDR3aa: CASSVGLAGGSETQYF

v_gene: TRBV7-2
d_gene: -
j_gene: TRBJ2-3
abundance: -
CDR3nt: TGTGCCAGCAGCGTCGATCGCACAGATACGCAGTATTTT
CDR3aa: CASSVDRTDTQYF

v_gene: TRBV7-8
d_gene: -
j_gene: TRBJ2-3
abundance: -
CDR3nt: TGTGCCAGCAGCTCCAGTCTCGACAGCCTCACAGATACGCAGTATTTT
CDR3aa: CASSSSLDSLTDTQYF

v_gene: TRBV6-5
d_gene: -
j_gene: TRBJ1-5
abundance: -
CDR3nt: TGTGCCAGCAAACCAGGGGTTGGCTCTCAGCCCCAGCATTTT
CDR3aa: CASKPGVGSQPQHF

v_gene: TRBV12-3/TRBV12-4
d_gene: -
j_gene: TRBJ2-2
abundance: -
CDR3nt: TGTGCCAGCAGTTTCCCCGGGGAGCTGTTTTTT
CDR3aa: CASSFPGELFF

v_gene: TRBV13
d_gene: -
j_gene: TRBJ2-1
abundance: -
CDR3nt: TGTGCCAGCAGCCCGTGGGGGGCTCTCAACAATGAGCAGTTCTTC
CDR3aa: CASSPWGALNNEQFF

v_gene: TRBV10-3
d_gene: -
j_gene: TRBJ2-5
abundance: -
CDR3nt: TGTGCCATCAGTGAGTCGACAGGGAGGGGTGAGACCCAGTACTTC
CDR3aa: CAISESTGRGETQYF

v_gene: TRBV5-1
d_gene: TRBD1
j_gene: TRBJ2-3
abundance: -
CDR3nt: TGCGCCAGCAGCTACCGGGACAGAACCACAGATACGCAGTATTTT
CDR3aa: CASSYRDRTTDTQYF

v_gene: TRBV28
d_gene: -
j_gene: TRBJ1-2
abundance: -
CDR3nt: TGTGCCAGCATCTCCACCGGGGCCTATGGCTACACCTTC
CDR3aa: CASISTGAYGYTF

v_gene: TRBV30
d_gene: TRBD1
j_gene: TRBJ2-3
abundance: once
CDR3nt: TGTGCCTGGGATCAAAGACAGGGGTACACAGATACGCAGTATTTT
CDR3aa: CAWDQRQGYTDTQYF

v_gene: TRBV5-1
d_gene: TRBD2
j_gene: TRBJ2-3
abundance: -
CDR3nt: TGCGCCAGCAAGTTCACCCGCGCACTAGCGGGAGTTGTAGATACGCAGTATTTT
CDR3aa: CASKFTRALAGVVDTQYF

v_gene: TRBV9
d_gene: -
j_gene: TRBJ2-6
abundance: -
CDR3nt: TGTGCCAGCAGCGCGGGGGGCCGCGGGGCCAACGTCCTGACTTTC
CDR3aa: CASSAGGRGANVLTF

v_gene: TRBV18
d_gene: TRBD1
j_gene: TRBJ2-3
abundance: -
CDR3nt: TGTGCCAGCTCACCGGACAGGGCCACAGATACGCAGTATTTT
CDR3aa: CASSPDRATDTQYF

v_gene: TRBV4-1
d_gene: -
j_gene: TRBJ2-2
abundance: -
CDR3nt: TGCGCCAGCAGCCCCCCCGGGACCCGGGGCACCGGGGAGCTGTTTTTT
CDR3aa: CASSPPGTRGTGELFF

v_gene: TRBV7-2
d_gene: -
j_gene: TRBJ2-7
abundance: once
CDR3nt: TGTGCCAGCAGCTTCGACCGTAGCTCCTACGAGCAGTACTTC
CDR3aa: CASSFDRSSYEQYF

v_gene: TRBV14
d_gene: -
j_gene: TRBJ2-7
abundance: -
CDR3nt: TGTGCCAGCAGCCAAGGCCCGGGAGCGGGCTCCTACGAGCAGTACTTC
CDR3aa: CASSQGPGAGSYEQYF

v_gene: TRBV12-3/TRBV12-4
d_gene: -
j_gene: TRBJ2-4
abundance: -
CDR3nt: TGTGCCAGCAGTCTCGAATCGGGAATTCAGTACTTC
CDR3aa: CASSLESGIQYF

v_gene: TRBV30
d_gene: TRBD1
j_gene: TRBJ2-7
abundance: -
CDR3nt: TGTGCCTGGAGCCAAGGGACAGGGTTCATAGTCGAGCAGTACTTC
CDR3aa: CAWSQGTGFIVEQYF

v_gene: TRBV19
d_gene: TRBD2
j_gene: TRBJ2-1
abundance: -
CDR3nt: TGTGCCAGTAGTTTTAGCGGGAGTTCTGAGCAGTTCTTC
CDR3aa: CASSFSGSSEQFF

v_gene: TRBV20-1
d_gene: TRBD2
j_gene: TRBJ2-1
abundance: -
CDR3nt: TGCAGTGCTAGTCAGTTAGCGGGAGACCGGCTCCCCTACAATGAGCAGTTCTTC
CDR3aa: CSASQLAGDRLPYNEQFF

v_gene: TRBV9
d_gene: -
j_gene: TRBJ2-2
abundance: -
CDR3nt: TGTGCCAGCAGCCCTCGGTGGAGCGGTAACACCGGGGAGCTGTTTTTT
CDR3aa: CASSPRWSGNTGELFF